These 24 T cell receptor beta chains share one sample of origin, sequenced in a study of vaccination effects on CD4 cells after COVID-19. Libraries were prepared by immunoSEQ multiplex PCR; TCRdb keeps only in-frame clonotypes and omits some of them. Of about 54,000 clones listed, under 70% are singletons. Antigens of these TCRs are unknown. Ahead of sequencing, the ViraFEST assay grew antigen-specific CD4+ T cells using viral peptide pools. Culturing for 9 to 10 days preceded CD4+ T cell isolation. Absence of prior SARS-CoV-2 infection characterized the vaccine recipients, who showed negative nucleocapsid antibodies. This sample comprised CD4+ T cells from PBMCs cultured with SARS-CoV-2 spike peptides, obtained before COVID-19 vaccination. The origin of the receptors is a human donor who received a COVID-19 vaccine.

The V and J genes are TRBV28 and TRBJ2-7, with TRBD1 matching 9 bases. Germline loops: CDR1 MDHEN, CDR2 SYDVKM. This CDR3 is built from 16 residues. V was pared by 1 base and J by 0 bases, with 4 bases of the junction left unmatched. The CDR3, as DNA: TGTGCCAGCAGTTTATTACAGGGGGCCCTCTCCTACGAGCAGTACTTC. This translates into CASSLLQGALSYEQYF.

The CDR3 DNA reads as TGTGCCAGCAGGGTCCATGTGGCGGGAGGGAATGAGCAGTTCTTC. Translating it yields CASRVHVAGGNEQFF. The chain is built from TRBV6-5 and TRBJ2-1, with 9 bases fitting TRBD2. The CDR3 runs to 15 residues. Germline V gene sequence: CDR1 MNHEY, CDR2 SVGAGI. V lost 6 bases to trimming and J lost 7 bases; unmatched junction nucleotides: 10.

This clone was observed a handful of times. The chain links TRBV7-8 to TRBJ1-6, with D hard to call. The V gene lost 5 bases and the J gene lost 6 bases, with 8 bases spanning the gap. This CDR3 is 13 amino acids long. The germline CDR1 and CDR2 sequences are SGHVS and FQNEAQ. The CDR3 is CASSPDPNSPLHF. CDR3 nucleotides: TGTGCCAGCAGCCCCGACCCTAATTCACCCCTCCACTTT.

This chain joins TRBV18 and TRBJ2-7; 8 positions match TRBD2. V lost 3 bases, J lost 3 bases, and 10 bases stayed unmatched. CDR3 size: 16 residues. Germline V lookup: CDR1 KGHSH, CDR2 LQKENI. Written as DNA, the CDR3 is TGTGCCAGCTCACCCGGCGGGGTAGCGGGGAACTACGAGCAGTACTTC. Residues: CASSPGGVAGNYEQYF.

The rearrangement uses TRBV7-2 and TRBJ2-1; TRBD2 might be the D (6 bases). CDR1 SGHTA and CDR2 FQGNSA come from the germline V gene. CDR3 length equals 15 residues. V was shortened by 3 bases and J by 3 bases, with 12 bases between the two germline ends. The CDR3 protein is CASSFSVAVYNEQFF. CDR3 sequence (DNA): TGTGCCAGCAGCTTCTCGGTAGCGGTCTACAATGAGCAGTTCTTC.

The chain is built from TRBV6-5 and TRBJ1-6; 7 nucleotides match TRBD1. After removal of 4 bases from V and 5 bases from J, the junction contained 2 bases not matched to a gene. This CDR3 is built from 14 residues. Germline CDR1 reads MNHEY; CDR2 reads SVGAGI. This CDR3 is CASSWGQNNSPLHF. The CDR3 nucleotides are TGTGCCAGCAGTTGGGGACAGAATAATTCACCCCTCCACTTT.

This clone has more than one count but fewer than ten. V and J are TRBV2 and TRBJ2-2; D remains unclear. Germline loops: CDR1 SNHLY, CDR2 FYNNEI. CDR3 length: 15 amino acids. V was cut by 0 bases and J by 4 bases, with 9 bases left in between. As DNA, the CDR3 is TGTGCCAGCAGTGAAGCGCGCTTGGGCACCGGGGAGCTGTTTTTT. It specifies CASSEARLGTGELFF.

The chain is built from TRBV28 and TRBJ2-5, with a tentative D call TRBD2 (6 bases). CDR3 length equals 16 residues. V lost 4 bases and J 7 bases, leaving 22 bases between the germline ends. CDR1 is MDHEN, CDR2 SYDVKM, per germline. As DNA, the CDR3 is TGTGCCAGCAGTTCCCCAGAGCTAGCGCGTCTCGGGACCCAGTACTTC. Translating gives CASSSPELARLGTQYF. Variable domain in full (rest from reference TRBV28 and TRBJ2-5): DVKVTQSSRYLVKRTGEKVFLECVQDMDHENMFWYRQDPGLGLRLIYFSYDVKMKEKGDIPEGYSVSREKKERFSLILESASTNQTSMYLCASSSPELARLGTQYFGPGTRLLVL.

The rearrangement joins TRBV18 to TRBJ2-5; TRBD2 aligns across 8 bases. Looked up from germline, CDR1 is KGHSH and CDR2 is LQKENI. There are 14 residues in the CDR3. V lost 4 bases and J lost 4; bases outside the gene matches: 5. The CDR3 loop reads CASSRGGRRETQYF. CDR3 in DNA: TGTGCCAGCTCACGGGGCGGGAGGCGAGAGACCCAGTACTTC.

The V and J genes are TRBV9 and TRBJ2-3, with D tentatively TRBD1 or TRBD2 (5 bases each). CDR1 and CDR2 (germline): SGDLS, YYNGEE. V was shortened by 6 bases and J by 4 bases, with 18 bases between the two germline ends. The CDR3 contains 15 residues. CDR3 amino acids: CASKRDLGAADTQYF. The CDR3 region has the DNA TGTGCCAGCAAGAGGGACCTCGGTGCGGCAGATACGCAGTATTTT.

This chain joins TRBV28 and TRBJ2-7; D is undetermined. Trimming took off 3 bases at V and 2 bases at J, with 2 bases between the two ends. The CDR3 length is 11 residues. Germline V gene lookup returns CDR1 MDHEN and CDR2 SYDVKM. The CDR3 DNA reads as TGTGCCAGCAGTTTCGCCTACGAGCAGTACTTC. It encodes CASSFAYEQYF.

The rearrangement links TRBV6-1 to TRBJ2-7, with 9 bases lining up with TRBD2. CDR1 and CDR2 (germline): MNHNS, SASEGT. V lost 1 base, J lost 5 bases, and 3 bases stayed unmatched. The CDR3 loop spans 14 amino acids. CDR3 DNA: TGTGCCAGCAGTGAAGGCGGGGGGGCCAACGAGCAGTACTTC. It is translated as CASSEGGGANEQYF.

The gene calls are TRBV30 and TRBJ1-4; possible D gene TRBD1, 5 bases. The CDR3 runs to 14 residues. Germline V CDR1 and CDR2: GTSNPN, SVGIG (reference sequence). Trimming took off 2 bases at V and 7 bases at J, with 14 bases between the two ends. This chain's CDR3 is CAWSKGAAGEKLFF. CDR3 nucleotides: TGTGCCTGGAGTAAAGGGGCCGCGGGTGAAAAACTGTTTTTT.

The V call is TRBV7-2, the J call TRBJ2-5; the D is unclear. The germline V and J ends were trimmed by 6 bases and 1 base, with 3 bases remaining between them. Per germline, CDR1 SGHTA and CDR2 FQGNSA. The CDR3 covers 11 residues. The CDR3 nucleotides are TGTGCCAGCAGGGTCCAAGAGACCCAGTACTTC. Translated: CASRVQETQYF.

The chain joins TRBV7-3 to TRBJ2-3; TRBD2 agrees at 14 bases. The V gene's germline CDR1 is SGHTA and CDR2 FQGTGA. The V and J ends lost 3 bases and 8 bases, in that order; junction bases with no gene match: 16. CDR3 size: 19 residues. CDR3 sequence reads: CASSFATSGGGTTAGTQYF. CDR3 nucleotide sequence: TGTGCCAGCAGCTTCGCGACTAGCGGGGGGGGTACCACAGCAGGTACGCAGTATTTT.

The gene calls are TRBV27 and TRBJ1-4; D is ambiguous. V lost 6 bases to trimming and J lost 3 bases, with 5 bases between them. CDR1 is MNHEY and CDR2 is SMNVEV in the germline V gene (reference sequence). The CDR3 runs to 12 residues. The CDR3 is CASRGSNEKLFF. DNA of the CDR3: TGTGCCAGCAGGGGTTCTAATGAAAAACTGTTTTTT.

This chain connects TRBV20-1 to TRBJ2-1; 10 nucleotides align to TRBD2. Trimming removed 3 bases from V and 7 bases from J; junction bases left unmatched: 15. Germline values: CDR1 DFQATT, CDR2 SNEGSKA (reference sequence). The CDR3 sequence is 17 residues long. The CDR3 DNA is TGCAGTGCTAGTGGAGGGGCGTCTAGCGGGAGTTGGAATGAGCAGTTCTTC. Protein sequence: CSASGGASSGSWNEQFF.

The rearrangement uses TRBV5-6 and TRBJ2-7, with 11 nucleotides matching TRBD2. The junction had 12 bases not matched to a gene; V was cut back by 3 bases and J by 7 bases. There are 16 residues in the CDR3. CDR1 is SGHDT, CDR2 YYEEEE, per germline. The chain's CDR3 is CASSSTVAGGPREQYF. DNA for the CDR3: TGTGCCAGCAGCTCGACCGTAGCGGGAGGGCCGAGGGAGCAGTACTTC.

The chain couples TRBV28 to TRBJ2-7; D not certain. The CDR3 covers 13 residues. The germline gives CDR1 MDHEN, CDR2 SYDVKM. V was trimmed by 4 bases and J by 4 bases, leaving 11 bases between them. The CDR3 here is CASSYVGTYEQYF. As DNA, the CDR3 is TGTGCCAGCAGTTATGTGGGTACATACGAGCAGTACTTC.

This clone was seen once. This chain connects TRBV5-6 to TRBJ2-1; perhaps TRBD1 as D (5 bases). Germline CDR1 SGHDT, CDR2 YYEEEE. Trimming pared 2 bases from V and 2 bases from J, leaving 11 bases between. The length of the CDR3 is 15 residues. The CDR3 loop is CASSFSPGPYNEQFF. The CDR3 DNA reads as TGTGCCAGCAGCTTTTCGCCAGGGCCCTACAATGAGCAGTTCTTC.

This chain links TRBV9 with TRBJ2-7; D gene uncertain. Germline assignment: CDR1 SGDLS and CDR2 YYNGEE. CDR3 length: 14 amino acids. The V gene lost 0 bases and the J gene lost 4 bases, with 11 bases spanning the gap. CDR3 region: CASSVGVSVYEQYF. DNA of the CDR3: TGTGCCAGCAGCGTAGGGGTTTCCGTGTACGAGCAGTACTTC.

The chain recombines TRBV5-1 with TRBJ1-6; 9 bases fit TRBD1. There are 17 residues in the CDR3. V shed 2 bases, J shed 7 bases, and the junction held 10 bases outside the gene matches. Germline assignment: CDR1 SGHRS and CDR2 YFSETQ. CDR3 bases: TGCGCCAGCAGCTTTACCCCGGGACAGGGATCCAATTCACCCCTCCACTTT. Residues: CASSFTPGQGSNSPLHF.

V and J are TRBV5-1 and TRBJ1-1; maybe TRBD1 (6 bases). This CDR3 region has 16 residues. Germline assignment: CDR1 SGHRS and CDR2 YFSETQ. Trimming cost V 5 bases and J 5 bases, with 22 bases left between them. DNA for the CDR3: TGCGCCAGCAGACCGCAACCTACAGGGACGGGGACTGAAGCTTTCTTT. It codes for CASRPQPTGTGTEAFF.

The rearrangement joins TRBV28 to TRBJ2-7; 12 bases line up with TRBD1. V shed 5 bases and J 6 bases; nucleotides not matched to a gene: 8. Germline V gene sequence: CDR1 MDHEN, CDR2 SYDVKM. The length of the CDR3 is 15 residues. The CDR3 nucleotides are TGTGCCAGCAGTACTCCGGGACAGGGGGCGTCCGAGCAGTACTTC. Translation gives CASSTPGQGASEQYF.